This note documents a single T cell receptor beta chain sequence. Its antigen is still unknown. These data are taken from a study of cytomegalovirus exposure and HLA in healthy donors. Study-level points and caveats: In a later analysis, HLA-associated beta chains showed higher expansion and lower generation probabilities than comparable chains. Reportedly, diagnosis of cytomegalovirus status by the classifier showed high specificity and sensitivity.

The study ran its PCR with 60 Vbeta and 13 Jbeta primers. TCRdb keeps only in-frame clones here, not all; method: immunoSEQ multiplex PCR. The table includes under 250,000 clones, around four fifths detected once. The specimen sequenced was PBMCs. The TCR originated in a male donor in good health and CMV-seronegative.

CDR3 residues: CASSIKSVESSGNNEQFF. CDR3 nucleotides: TGTGCCAGTAGTATAAAGTCTGTCGAGTCTAGCGGGAACAATGAGCAGTTCTTC. V usage is TRBV19 and J usage is TRBJ2-1; TRBD2 matches 9 bases. V trimming: 2 bases; J trimming: 5 bases; junction bases outside the gene matches: 13. This CDR3 has 18 residues. Germline CDR1 is LNHDA and CDR2 is SQIVND (reference sequence).